The rows below give T cell receptor beta chains drawn from one sample of a study of beta chain features in type 1 diabetes. Measured with immunoSEQ multiplex PCR; TCRdb has only the in-frame clones, and not every one. This sample has approximately 140,000 clones, with roughly 7.2% found just once. Specimen: central memory CD4+ T cells from blood. Source of these receptors: a woman aged 25 to 39 in good health. The CDR3 runs from the conserved cysteine through the conserved F or W. A D gene is named only where the DNA matches it firmly. The listing skips clone size in some rows; elsewhere it reads once, few, many or a size class.

v_gene: TRBV2
d_gene: .
j_gene: TRBJ2-7
abundance: few
CDR3aa: CASSGDSFLEYF
CDR3nt: TGTGCCAGCAGTGGGGACTCCTTTTTGGAGTACTTC

v_gene: TRBV29-1
d_gene: TRBD2
j_gene: TRBJ2-5
abundance: few
CDR3aa: CSVGGPAGNQETQYF
CDR3nt: TGCAGCGTTGGAGGTCCAGCGGGGAACCAAGAGACCCAGTACTTC

v_gene: TRBV7-6
d_gene: TRBD2
j_gene: TRBJ2-3
abundance: .
CDR3aa: CASSSTAGVGTDTQYF
CDR3nt: TGTGCCAGCAGCTCTACAGCGGGAGTGGGCACAGATACGCAGTATTTT

v_gene: TRBV7-2
d_gene: .
j_gene: TRBJ2-3
abundance: .
CDR3aa: CASSLELLRTQYF
CDR3nt: TGTGCCAGCAGCTTAGAACTCCTGAGGACGCAGTATTTT

v_gene: TRBV18
d_gene: .
j_gene: TRBJ2-6
abundance: many
CDR3aa: CASQQAGANVLTF
CDR3nt: TGTGCCAGCCAACAGGCTGGGGCCAACGTCCTGACTTTC

v_gene: TRBV18
d_gene: TRBD1
j_gene: TRBJ1-2
abundance: .
CDR3aa: CASSPSSRQGVNGYTF
CDR3nt: TGTGCCAGCTCACCAAGCTCCCGACAGGGGGTGAATGGCTACACCTTC

v_gene: TRBV29-1
d_gene: .
j_gene: TRBJ2-5
abundance: many
CDR3aa: CSVALGGQLETQYF
CDR3nt: TGCAGCGTTGCGCTGGGCGGGCAGTTGGAGACCCAGTACTTC

v_gene: TRBV11-3
d_gene: TRBD2
j_gene: TRBJ2-3
abundance: .
CDR3aa: CASSLGASGSSTDTQYF
CDR3nt: TGTGCCAGCAGCTTAGGGGCTAGCGGGAGTTCAACAGATACGCAGTATTTT

v_gene: TRBV4-2
d_gene: TRBD2
j_gene: TRBJ2-2
abundance: few
CDR3aa: CASSQAQREGPGELFF
CDR3nt: TGTGCCAGCAGCCAGGCGCAGCGGGAGGGCCCCGGGGAGCTGTTTTTT

v_gene: TRBV29-1
d_gene: TRBD1
j_gene: TRBJ1-2
abundance: .
CDR3aa: CSSKGGQGYGYTF
CDR3nt: TGCTCCTCGAAGGGGGGACAGGGCTATGGCTACACCTTC

v_gene: TRBV28
d_gene: TRBD1
j_gene: TRBJ2-5
abundance: few
CDR3aa: CASSLTGTGSQETQYF
CDR3nt: TGTGCCAGCAGTCTCACCGGGACAGGGAGCCAAGAGACCCAGTACTTC

v_gene: TRBV7-2
d_gene: .
j_gene: TRBJ2-7
abundance: .
CDR3aa: CASSPRRLGEQYF
CDR3nt: TGTGCCAGCAGCCCCCGCAGGCTCGGCGAGCAGTACTTC

v_gene: TRBV6-5
d_gene: .
j_gene: TRBJ2-6
abundance: .
CDR3aa: CASSYPAFSGANVLTF
CDR3nt: TGTGCCAGCAGTTACCCCGCGTTCTCTGGGGCCAACGTCCTGACTTTC

v_gene: TRBV12-5
d_gene: TRBD2
j_gene: TRBJ2-1
abundance: .
CDR3aa: CASGLVLGGGLGLAGDNEQFF
CDR3nt: TGTGCTAGTGGTTTGGTATTGGGTGGGGGACTTGGGCTAGCGGGAGACAATGAGCAGTTCTTC

v_gene: TRBV4-2
d_gene: TRBD2
j_gene: TRBJ2-5
abundance: .
CDR3aa: CASSRRERETQYF
CDR3nt: TGTGCCAGCAGCCGGCGGGAGCGAGAGACCCAGTACTTC

v_gene: TRBV29-1
d_gene: TRBD2
j_gene: TRBJ2-1
abundance: .
CDR3aa: CSIRTSGLVGDEQFF
CDR3nt: TGCAGCATCAGGACTAGCGGGCTAGTTGGGGATGAGCAGTTCTTC

v_gene: TRBV7-8
d_gene: .
j_gene: TRBJ2-5
abundance: .
CDR3aa: CASSLSAGPFETQYF
CDR3nt: TGTGCCAGCAGCTTATCGGCAGGTCCATTCGAGACCCAGTACTTC

v_gene: TRBV5-1
d_gene: TRBD2
j_gene: TRBJ2-1
abundance: .
CDR3aa: CASSLGSGREEFF
CDR3nt: TGCGCCAGCAGCTTGGGGAGCGGGAGGGAAGAGTTCTTC

v_gene: TRBV6-1
d_gene: .
j_gene: TRBJ2-7
abundance: .
CDR3aa: CASRVDRPEQYF
CDR3nt: TGTGCCAGCAGGGTAGACAGGCCCGAGCAGTACTTC

v_gene: TRBV5-4
d_gene: .
j_gene: TRBJ1-2
abundance: few
CDR3aa: CASSLSPRDGYTF
CDR3nt: TGTGCCAGCAGCTTATCCCCCCGGGATGGCTACACCTTC

v_gene: TRBV7-3
d_gene: TRBD2
j_gene: TRBJ2-7
abundance: .
CDR3aa: CASSSGPGGTYEQYF
CDR3nt: TGTGCCAGCAGCTCGGGACCGGGGGGTACCTACGAGCAGTACTTC

v_gene: TRBV18
d_gene: .
j_gene: TRBJ1-2
abundance: .
CDR3aa: CASSLLTDRSSGYTF
CDR3nt: TGTGCCAGCTCACTTCTAACTGACAGGTCCTCTGGCTACACCTTC

v_gene: TRBV4-1
d_gene: .
j_gene: TRBJ1-4
abundance: few
CDR3aa: CASSLRDRDIGEKLFF
CDR3nt: TGCGCCAGCAGCCTACGCGATCGGGACATCGGTGAAAAACTGTTTTTT